The 31 T cell receptor beta chains listed next were all sequenced from one sample in a study of blood T cell repertoires in COVID-19 (dated by TCRdb to 2020 to 2022). The protocol used for the library was the immunoSEQ multiplex PCR assay. TCRdb mirrors the immuneACCESS table, restricted to in-frame sequences. Some clones are absent from its copies; in checked studies, under half trace to an unresolved V gene, and the reason for the others is unknown. The sample profile shows over 100,000 clones; about four fifths of them were found once. The ten largest clones add up to 16% of the sample. Specimen: peripheral blood. These receptors were collected from a man between 60 and 70 years old with active or convalescent COVID-19.

The genes are TRBV7-2 and TRBJ2-5; 7 positions agree with TRBD2. The germline CDR1 and CDR2 sequences are SGHTA and FQGNSA. The length of the CDR3 is 16 residues. J lost 1 base, V lost 5 bases, and 10 bases had no gene match. This CDR3 reads CASSPWGGRLQETQYF. The CDR3 DNA reads TGTGCCAGCAGCCCCTGGGGGGGGAGACTCCAAGAGACCCAGTACTTC.

V gene TRBV19 combines with J gene TRBJ1-2, with 8 nucleotides matching TRBD1. This CDR3 contains 13 residues. Germline V gene lookup returns CDR1 LNHDA and CDR2 SQIVND (reference sequence). V gave up 7 bases and J gave up 3 bases; unmatched junction bases: 4. CDR3 coding DNA: TGTGCCAGTAACACAGGGGGGGACTATGGCTACACCTTC. It codes for CASNTGGDYGYTF.

This clone was counted a few times. The chain carries TRBV7-2 and TRBJ2-1; 7 bases fit TRBD2. The CDR3 contains 15 residues. CDR1 and CDR2 (germline): SGHTA, FQGNSA. With 7 bases clipped from V and 12 bases from J, the junction kept 18 bases outside the gene matches. The DNA for the CDR3 is TGTGCCAGCAACCTACGCGGGGGACCCTTTGGTCGGCAGTTCTTC. This encodes CASNLRGGPFGRQFF.

V gene TRBV7-3 combines with J gene TRBJ2-5, with 11 bases aligning to TRBD2. Germline CDR1 reads SGHTA; CDR2 reads FQGTGA. This CDR3 has 17 amino acids. The junction had 12 bases not matched to a gene; V was cut back by 5 bases and J by 4 bases. The CDR3 here is CASSPGTSGSRRETQYF. The CDR3 DNA is TGTGCCAGCAGCCCAGGGACTAGCGGTAGCAGGCGAGAGACCCAGTACTTC.

The CDR3 nucleotides are TGTGCCAGCAGCTTAGACACAGAGCGCTACACCTTC. Translating gives CASSLDTERYTF. This chain joins TRBV11-2 and TRBJ1-2; the D is unclear. Germline V CDR1 and CDR2: SGHAT, FQNNGV. The germline V and J ends were trimmed by 0 bases and 9 bases, with 8 bases remaining between them. This CDR3 has 12 amino acids.

This clone was observed a single time. V usage is TRBV4-1 and J usage is TRBJ2-5; D call uncertain. V lost 0 bases to trimming and J lost 2 bases, with 10 bases between them. This CDR3 contains 15 residues. Per germline, CDR1 MGHRA and CDR2 YSYEKL. CDR3 residues: CASSQDRASQETQYF. The CDR3 nucleotides are TGCGCCAGCAGCCAAGATCGAGCGTCTCAAGAGACCCAGTACTTC.

The chain carries TRBV19 and TRBJ1-2; 8 bases map to TRBD1. Per germline, CDR1 LNHDA and CDR2 SQIVND (reference sequence). CDR3 length: 13 amino acids. Trimming removed 9 bases from V and 3 bases from J; junction bases left unmatched: 6. CDR3 coding DNA: TGTGCCAGCCGCAGGGGGCAGGACTATGGCTACACCTTC. This sequence encodes CASRRGQDYGYTF.

The rearrangement uses TRBV28 and TRBJ2-3, with 12 bases that match TRBD2. This CDR3 comprises 18 residues. Germline CDR1 reads MDHEN; CDR2 reads SYDVKM. V dropped 2 bases and J dropped 4; count of bases not matched to a gene: 10. The CDR3 region is CASSLGLAGGPGADTQYF. CDR3 bases: TGTGCCAGCAGTTTAGGCCTAGCGGGAGGGCCGGGCGCAGATACGCAGTATTTT.

The chain employs TRBV29-1 and TRBJ2-7; the match to TRBD1 covers 7 bases. This CDR3 comprises 15 residues. Germline CDR1 reads SQVTM; CDR2 reads ANQGSEA. V was clipped by 6 bases and J by 7 bases; unmatched bases: 18. CDR3 sequence: CSVKDRVGPGTEQYF. The CDR3 nucleotides read TGCAGCGTCAAAGACAGGGTGGGTCCCGGTACAGAGCAGTACTTC.

The rearrangement links TRBV2 to TRBJ1-2; tentative D call: TRBD1 (5 bases). Germline values: CDR1 SNHLY, CDR2 FYNNEI. The CDR3 contains 12 residues. Between the trimmed V and J ends, which lost 5 bases and 8 bases, there was a span of 12 bases. In DNA, the CDR3 is TGTGCCAGCAGTCCCCAGGGTGGGGGCTACACCTTC. Translation gives CASSPQGGGYTF.

The gene calls are TRBV5-1 and TRBJ1-4; tentative D call: TRBD1 (6 bases). Germline V gives CDR1 SGHRS, CDR2 YFSETQ. The CDR3 runs to 13 residues. Trimming removed 0 bases from V and 8 bases from J, with 8 bases in between. The CDR3 bases are TGCGCCAGCAGCTTGGCCAGGGGAGAAAAACTGTTTTTT. Amino acid sequence: CASSLARGEKLFF.

The chain recombines TRBV18 with TRBJ1-3; tentative D call: TRBD1 (6 bases). CDR1 KGHSH and CDR2 LQKENI come from the germline V gene. The CDR3 consists of 15 residues. V was shortened by 1 base and J by 14 bases, with 21 bases between the two germline ends. CDR3 residues: CASSPRTQIDRPVYF. CDR3 nucleotides: TGTGCCAGCTCACCACGTACCCAGATCGACAGGCCTGTATATTTT.

The CDR3 DNA sequence: TGCGCCAGCAGCTTAACAGGGGGCGGGTCCGGGACCCAGTACTTC. Protein sequence: CASSLTGGGSGTQYF. The chain links TRBV5-1 to TRBJ2-5; 9 bases match TRBD1. Looked up from germline, CDR1 is SGHRS and CDR2 is YFSETQ. CDR3 length: 15 amino acids. Unmatched junction bases numbered 9, after V lost 2 bases and J lost 7 bases. Supplemented by reference TRBV5-1 and TRBJ2-5, the full variable domain reads KAGVTQTPRYLIKTRGQQVTLSCSPISGHRSVSWYQQTPGQGLQFLFEYFSETQRNKGNFPGRFSGRQFSNSRSEMNVSTLELGDSALYLCASSLTGGGSGTQYFGPGTRLLVL.

V gene TRBV21-1 combines with J gene TRBJ1-4. TRBV21-1 is recorded as a pseudogene. The CDR3 sequence is 14 residues long. The CDR3 reads CASKRRVSNEKLFF. The CDR3 bases are TGTGCCAGCAAGAGGAGGGTGAGTAATGAAAAACTGTTTTTT.

The V and J genes are TRBV2 and TRBJ1-6; possible D gene TRBD1, 6 bases. This CDR3 comprises 14 residues. Germline V CDR1 and CDR2: SNHLY, FYNNEI. Deletions cut 4 bases from V and 10 bases from J, with 14 bases between. The CDR3 loop is CASSVDRNGSPLHF. CDR3 coding DNA: TGTGCCAGCAGTGTGGACAGAAATGGGTCACCCCTCCACTTT.

The genes are TRBV11-2 and TRBJ2-7, with TRBD2 identical over 10 bases. Germline CDR1 is SGHAT and CDR2 is FQNNGV. The CDR3 consists of 16 residues. V shed 1 base, J shed 4 bases, and the junction held 7 bases outside the gene matches. The CDR3 nucleotides are TGTGCCAGCAGCTTAGCCGGGGCTAGCGGGAGATACGAGCAGTACTTC. This sequence encodes CASSLAGASGRYEQYF.

The rearrangement uses TRBV4-3 and TRBJ2-1; possible D gene TRBD2, 6 bases. The V and J ends lost 2 bases and 3 bases respectively, with 17 bases between them. Germline assignment: CDR1 LGHNA and CDR2 YSLEER. The CDR3 covers 17 residues. CDR3 sequence reads: CASSQTPRTRDYNEQFF. The CDR3 nucleotides are TGCGCCAGCAGCCAAACTCCGCGAACGCGGGACTACAATGAGCAGTTCTTC.

CDR3 in DNA: TGCGCCAGCAGCTTTGGTTCACGAGGAGAACGCTACACCTTC. Its protein product is CASSFGSRGERYTF. The chain has TRBV5-1 and TRBJ1-2, with D uncertain. Germline CDR1 SGHRS, CDR2 YFSETQ. The CDR3 has 14 amino acids. V was cut by 2 bases and J by 9 bases, with 17 bases left in between. Drawing the rest from reference TRBV5-1 and TRBJ1-2, the complete variable domain is KAGVTQTPRYLIKTRGQQVTLSCSPISGHRSVSWYQQTPGQGLQFLFEYFSETQRNKGNFPGRFSGRQFSNSRSEMNVSTLELGDSALYLCASSFGSRGERYTFGSGTRLTVV.

The chain is built from TRBV5-5 and TRBJ1-3; D call uncertain. Per germline, CDR1 SGHKS and CDR2 YYEKEE (reference sequence). The CDR3 totals 13 residues. V was clipped by 2 bases and J by 2 bases, with 5 bases between them. DNA for the CDR3: TGTGCCAGCAGCTTCAATGCTGGAAACACCATATATTTT. Its translation: CASSFNAGNTIYF. Drawing the rest from reference TRBV5-5 and TRBJ1-3, the complete variable domain is DAGVTQSPTHLIKTRGQQVTLRCSPISGHKSVSWYQQVLGQGPQFIFQYYEKEERGRGNFPDRFSARQFPNYSSELNVNALLLGDSALYLCASSFNAGNTIYFGEGSWLTVV.

The V call is TRBV6-6, the J call TRBJ2-5; 10 nucleotides agree with TRBD2. The CDR3 covers 15 residues. V shed 4 bases and J 3 bases; nucleotides not matched to a gene: 5. Germline lookup yields CDR1 MNHNY and CDR2 SVGAGI (reference sequence). CDR3 sequence (DNA): TGTGCCAGCAGTTCCAGCGGGAGGGGGGAAGAGACCCAGTACTTC. The encoded protein is CASSSSGRGEETQYF.

This clone has a handful of counts. This chain uses TRBV27 with TRBJ2-1, with D maybe TRBD2 (6 bases). Germline lookup yields CDR1 MNHEY and CDR2 SMNVEV (reference sequence). V shed 5 bases and J shed 0 bases, with 14 bases lying between them. This CDR3 comprises 16 residues. CDR3 in amino acids: CASSPVLAPSYNEQFF. The CDR3 region has the DNA TGTGCCAGCAGTCCAGTACTAGCCCCCTCCTACAATGAGCAGTTCTTC.

This clone was detected only a few times. The rearrangement uses TRBV10-3 and TRBJ1-2; 8 nucleotides line up with TRBD1. V was pared by 3 bases and J by 4 bases, with 4 bases of the junction left unmatched. The CDR3 is made up of 14 amino acids. CDR1 and CDR2 (germline): ENHRY, SYGVKD. Here the CDR3 DNA reads TGTGCCATCAGTGACGGACAGGGTATCTATGGCTACACCTTC. This translates into CAISDGQGIYGYTF.

The V and J genes are TRBV7-7 and TRBJ2-2, with D possibly TRBD1 on 6 matching bases. The germline gives CDR1 SSHAT, CDR2 FNYEAQ (reference sequence). V gave up 6 bases and J gave up 2 bases, with 13 bases separating them. This CDR3 has 15 amino acids. The CDR3 spells CASSPDRTNTGELFF. In DNA form, the CDR3 reads TGTGCCAGCAGTCCAGACAGGACTAACACCGGGGAGCTGTTTTTT. The full variable domain, completed using reference TRBV7-7 and TRBJ2-2, is GAGVSQSPRYKVTKRGQDVTLRCDPISSHATLYWYQQALGQGPEFLTYFNYEAQPDKSGLPSDRFSAERPEGSISTLTIQRTEQRDSAMYRCASSPDRTNTGELFFGEGSRLTVL.

The chain links TRBV28 to TRBJ1-5, with D maybe TRBD1 (6 bases). This CDR3 has 16 amino acids. In germline, CDR1 is MDHEN, CDR2 SYDVKM. The V end was cut by 1 base, the J end by 4 bases, with 14 bases between. Here the CDR3 DNA reads TGTGCCAGCAGTTTATACGGTACGACAGGTAATCAGCCCCAGCATTTT. This codes for CASSLYGTTGNQPQHF.

This rearrangement joins TRBV28 to TRBJ2-1; TRBD1 matches 8 bases. Germline V gene sequence: CDR1 MDHEN, CDR2 SYDVKM. Trimming took 5 bases from V and 15 from J; bases not matched to a gene: 6. The CDR3 spans 11 residues. Here the CDR3 reads CASSTTGDLFF. The CDR3, as DNA: TGTGCCAGCAGTACGACAGGGGATCTGTTCTTC.

The chain links TRBV6-5 to TRBJ1-5; the D gene is possibly TRBD1 (6 bases). Germline V gene sequence: CDR1 MNHEY, CDR2 SVGAGI. V was shortened by 5 bases and J by 6 bases, with 17 bases between the two germline ends. The CDR3 runs 15 residues. The DNA of the CDR3 is TGTGCCAGCAGTAACGGGGCTGGGGGCTTTCAGCCCCAGCATTTT. It specifies CASSNGAGGFQPQHF.

The chain combines TRBV18 with TRBJ2-7; D gene uncertain. This CDR3 region has 14 residues. Trimming shortened V by 3 bases and J by 3 bases, and 12 bases separated the two germline ends. Germline V gene data show CDR1 as KGHSH and CDR2 as LQKENI. CDR3 region: CASSPRRARYEQYF. As DNA, the CDR3 is TGTGCCAGCTCACCCAGGCGAGCCCGCTACGAGCAGTACTTC.

V usage is TRBV3-1 (or the pseudogene TRBV3-2) and J usage is TRBJ1-2; 12 bases are a match to TRBD1. With V trimmed by 0 bases and J by 4 bases, 3 bases remained unmatched. Germline values: CDR1 LGHDT, CDR2 YNNKEL (reference sequence). There are 16 residues in the CDR3. In DNA, the CDR3 is TGTGCCAGCAGCCAAGAGGGGACAGGGGGCGGCTATGGCTACACCTTC. It codes for CASSQEGTGGGYGYTF.

The chain links TRBV19 to TRBJ1-5; D call uncertain. Per germline, CDR1 LNHDA and CDR2 SQIVND (reference sequence). The CDR3 has 13 amino acids. The V gene lost 5 bases and the J gene lost 14 bases, with 19 bases spanning the gap. CDR3 protein: CASSGIRTGTEHF. The CDR3 DNA reads as TGTGCCAGTAGTGGGATACGGACGGGAACCGAGCATTTT.

The V and J genes are TRBV9 and TRBJ2-1; D is possibly TRBD2 (6 bases). CDR3 length equals 15 residues. V shed 2 bases and J shed 1 base, with 10 bases lying between them. Looked up from germline, CDR1 is SGDLS and CDR2 is YYNGEE. The CDR3 region has the DNA TGTGCCAGCAGCGTCTCTAGCGAATCCTACAATGAGCAGTTCTTC. This sequence encodes CASSVSSESYNEQFF.

The rearrangement links TRBV14 to TRBJ1-2, with 8 bases lining up with TRBD1. V gave up 0 bases and J gave up 8 bases; unmatched junction bases: 11. Germline CDR1 and CDR2: SGHDN and FVKESK. The CDR3 has 16 amino acids. The CDR3 loop is CASSQERPHRGKGYTF. Here the CDR3 DNA reads TGTGCCAGCAGCCAAGAGCGGCCACACAGGGGGAAGGGCTACACCTTC.